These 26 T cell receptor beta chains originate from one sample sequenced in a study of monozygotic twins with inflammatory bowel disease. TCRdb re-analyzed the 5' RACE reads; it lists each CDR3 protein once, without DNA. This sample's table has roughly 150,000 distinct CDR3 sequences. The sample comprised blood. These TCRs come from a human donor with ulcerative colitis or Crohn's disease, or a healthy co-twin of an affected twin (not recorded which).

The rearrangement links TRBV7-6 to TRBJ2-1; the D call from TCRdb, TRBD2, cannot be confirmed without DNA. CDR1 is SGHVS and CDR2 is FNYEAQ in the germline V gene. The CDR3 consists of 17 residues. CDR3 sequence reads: CASSLVGGLAGTNEQFF.

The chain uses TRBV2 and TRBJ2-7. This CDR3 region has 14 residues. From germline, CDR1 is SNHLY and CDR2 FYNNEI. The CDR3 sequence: CASSEVGSSTMQYF. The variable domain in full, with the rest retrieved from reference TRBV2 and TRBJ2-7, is EPEVTQTPSHQVTQMGQEVILRCVPISNHLYFYWYRQILGQKVEFLVSFYNNEISEKSEIFDDQFSVERPDGSNFTLKIRSTKLEDSAMYFCASSEVGSSTMQYFGPGTRLTVT.

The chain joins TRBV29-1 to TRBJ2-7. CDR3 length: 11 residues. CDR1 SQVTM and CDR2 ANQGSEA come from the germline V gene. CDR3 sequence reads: CSVGAAYEQYF.

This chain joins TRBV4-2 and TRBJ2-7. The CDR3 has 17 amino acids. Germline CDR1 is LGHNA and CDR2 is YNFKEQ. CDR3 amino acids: CASSQIQTEFPTYEQYF.

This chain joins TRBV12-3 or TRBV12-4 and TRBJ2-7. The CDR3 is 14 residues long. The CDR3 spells CASGKAARYGEQYF.

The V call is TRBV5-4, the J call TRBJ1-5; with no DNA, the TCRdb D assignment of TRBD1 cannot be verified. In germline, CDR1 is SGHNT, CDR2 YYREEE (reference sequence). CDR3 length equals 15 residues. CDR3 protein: CASSTDPGDYQPQHF.

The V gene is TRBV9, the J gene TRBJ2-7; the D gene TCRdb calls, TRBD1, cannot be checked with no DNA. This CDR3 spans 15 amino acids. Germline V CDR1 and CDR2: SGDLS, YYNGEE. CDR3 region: CASSPRDRGNYEQYF.

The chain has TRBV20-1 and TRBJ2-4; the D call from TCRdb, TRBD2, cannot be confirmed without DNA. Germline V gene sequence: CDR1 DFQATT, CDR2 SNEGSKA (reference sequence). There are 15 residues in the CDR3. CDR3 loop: CSAAPRAGIGGIQYF.

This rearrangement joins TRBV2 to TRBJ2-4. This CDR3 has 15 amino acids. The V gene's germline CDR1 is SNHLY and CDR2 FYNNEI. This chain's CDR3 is CASSELGVAKNIQYF. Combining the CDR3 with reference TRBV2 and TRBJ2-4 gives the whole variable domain EPEVTQTPSHQVTQMGQEVILRCVPISNHLYFYWYRQILGQKVEFLVSFYNNEISEKSEIFDDQFSVERPDGSNFTLKIRSTKLEDSAMYFCASSELGVAKNIQYFGAGTRLSVL.

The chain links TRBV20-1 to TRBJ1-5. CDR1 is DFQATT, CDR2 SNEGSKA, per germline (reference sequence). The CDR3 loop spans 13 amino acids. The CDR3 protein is CSARGRIYQPQHF.

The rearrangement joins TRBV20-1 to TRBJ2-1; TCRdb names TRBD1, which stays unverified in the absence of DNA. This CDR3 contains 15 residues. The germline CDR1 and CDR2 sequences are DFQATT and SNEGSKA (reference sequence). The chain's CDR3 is CSAPLGEVSYNEQFF.

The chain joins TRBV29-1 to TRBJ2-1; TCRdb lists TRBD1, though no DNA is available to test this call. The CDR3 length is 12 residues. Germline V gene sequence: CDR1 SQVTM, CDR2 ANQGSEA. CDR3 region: CSVIYRGYEQFF.

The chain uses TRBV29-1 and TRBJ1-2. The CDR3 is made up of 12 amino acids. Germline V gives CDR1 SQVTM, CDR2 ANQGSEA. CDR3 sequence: CSVDRTVYGYTF.

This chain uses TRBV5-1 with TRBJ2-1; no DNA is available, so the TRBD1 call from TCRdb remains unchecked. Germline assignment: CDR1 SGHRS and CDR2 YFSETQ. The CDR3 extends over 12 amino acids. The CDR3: CASSPRGELKFF. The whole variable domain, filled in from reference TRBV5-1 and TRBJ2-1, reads KAGVTQTPRYLIKTRGQQVTLSCSPISGHRSVSWYQQTPGQGLQFLFEYFSETQRNKGNFPGRFSGRQFSNSRSEMNVSTLELGDSALYLCASSPRGELKFFGPGTRLTVL.

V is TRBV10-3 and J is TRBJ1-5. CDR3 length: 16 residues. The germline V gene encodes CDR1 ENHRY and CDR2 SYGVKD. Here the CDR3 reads CAISERGQRAHQPQHF.

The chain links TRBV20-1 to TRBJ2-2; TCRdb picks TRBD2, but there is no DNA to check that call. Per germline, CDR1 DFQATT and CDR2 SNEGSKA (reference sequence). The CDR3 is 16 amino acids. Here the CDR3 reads CSARPGGRAGTGELFF.

The CDR3 sequence is CSVVRTGGGREQFF. The rearrangement joins TRBV29-1 to TRBJ2-1; as DNA is missing, the TRBD2 call by TCRdb cannot be tested. CDR1 SQVTM and CDR2 ANQGSEA come from the germline V gene. This CDR3 has 14 amino acids.

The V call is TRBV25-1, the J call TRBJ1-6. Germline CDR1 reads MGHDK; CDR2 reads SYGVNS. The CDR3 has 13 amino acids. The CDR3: CASSEFSNSPLHF.

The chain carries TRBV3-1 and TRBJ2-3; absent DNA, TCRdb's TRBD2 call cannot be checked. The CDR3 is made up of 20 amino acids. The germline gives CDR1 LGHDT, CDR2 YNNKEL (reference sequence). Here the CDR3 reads CASSRRGLARVPTSTDTQYF.

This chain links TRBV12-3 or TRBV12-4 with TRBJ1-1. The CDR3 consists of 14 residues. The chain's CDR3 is CASSFEDMNTEAFF.

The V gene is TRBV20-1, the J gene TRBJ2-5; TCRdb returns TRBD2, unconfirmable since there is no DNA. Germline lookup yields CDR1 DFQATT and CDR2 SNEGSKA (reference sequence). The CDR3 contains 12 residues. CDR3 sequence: CSAELAEETQYF.

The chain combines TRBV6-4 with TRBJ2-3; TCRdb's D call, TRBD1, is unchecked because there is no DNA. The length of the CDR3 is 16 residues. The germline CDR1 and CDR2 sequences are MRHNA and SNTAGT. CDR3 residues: CASSDSGGTGTDTQYF.

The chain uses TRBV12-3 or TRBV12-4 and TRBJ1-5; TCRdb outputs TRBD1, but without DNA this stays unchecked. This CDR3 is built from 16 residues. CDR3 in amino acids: CASSVPIDRENQPQHF.

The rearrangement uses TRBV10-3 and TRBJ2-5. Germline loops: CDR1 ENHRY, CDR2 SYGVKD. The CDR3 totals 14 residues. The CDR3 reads CAISEGRGQETQYF.

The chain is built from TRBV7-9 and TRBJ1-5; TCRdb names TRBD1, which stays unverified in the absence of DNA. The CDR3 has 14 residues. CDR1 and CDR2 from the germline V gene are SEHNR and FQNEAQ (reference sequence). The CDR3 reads CASSLVGRDQPQHF.

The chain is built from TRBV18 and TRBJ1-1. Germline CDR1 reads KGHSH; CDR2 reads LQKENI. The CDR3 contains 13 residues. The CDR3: CASSPGENTEAFF.